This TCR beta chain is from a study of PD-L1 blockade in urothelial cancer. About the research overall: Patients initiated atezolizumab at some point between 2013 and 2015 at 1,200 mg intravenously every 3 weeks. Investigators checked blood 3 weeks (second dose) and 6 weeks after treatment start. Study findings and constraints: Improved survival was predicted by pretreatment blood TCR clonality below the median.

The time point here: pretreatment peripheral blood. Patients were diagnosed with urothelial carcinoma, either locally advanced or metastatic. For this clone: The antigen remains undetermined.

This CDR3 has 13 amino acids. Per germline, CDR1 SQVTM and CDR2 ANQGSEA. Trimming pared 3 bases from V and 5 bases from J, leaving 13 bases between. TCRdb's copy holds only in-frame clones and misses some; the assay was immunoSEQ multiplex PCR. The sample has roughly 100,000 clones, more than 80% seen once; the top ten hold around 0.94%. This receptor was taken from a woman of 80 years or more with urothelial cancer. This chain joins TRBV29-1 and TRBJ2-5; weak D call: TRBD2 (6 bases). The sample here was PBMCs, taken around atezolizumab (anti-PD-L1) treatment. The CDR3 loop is CSVDRGVGETQYF. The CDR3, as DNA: TGCAGCGTTGACCGCGGGGTCGGGGAGACCCAGTACTTC.